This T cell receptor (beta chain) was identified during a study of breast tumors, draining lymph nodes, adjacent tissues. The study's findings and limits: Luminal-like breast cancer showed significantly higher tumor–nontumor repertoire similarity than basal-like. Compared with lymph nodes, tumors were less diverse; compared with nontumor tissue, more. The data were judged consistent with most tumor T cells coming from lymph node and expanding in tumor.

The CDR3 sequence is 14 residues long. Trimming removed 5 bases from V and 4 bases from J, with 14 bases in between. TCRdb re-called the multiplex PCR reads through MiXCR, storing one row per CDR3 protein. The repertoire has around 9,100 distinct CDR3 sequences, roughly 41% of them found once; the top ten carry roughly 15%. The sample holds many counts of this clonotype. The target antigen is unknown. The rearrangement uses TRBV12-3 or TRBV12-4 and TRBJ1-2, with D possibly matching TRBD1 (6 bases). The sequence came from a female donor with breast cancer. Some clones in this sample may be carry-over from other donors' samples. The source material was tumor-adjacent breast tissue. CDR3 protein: CASSPYTGSYGYTF. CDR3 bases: TGTGCCAGCAGTCCGTATACAGGGTCCTATGGCTACACCTTC.